This record concerns one T cell receptor (beta chain) sequence. Produced via immunoSEQ multiplex PCR; TCRdb's table is partial and in-frame only. The sample holds 250,000 to 350,000 clones, approximately 85% seen once. Individuals drawn from 20 to 30 US areas were roughly 18 to 95 years old. Cohort assignment relied on participant-reported clinical history. This CDR3 is 14 amino acids long. The trim removed 5 bases at V and 8 bases at J, leaving 9 bases unmatched. In germline, CDR1 is LNHNV, CDR2 YYDKDF (reference sequence). The data originate from a study of blood T cell repertoires in COVID-19. This TCR was sampled from a woman aged 25 to 39 who had recovered from COVID-19. This chain links TRBV15 with TRBJ1-2; 9 positions match TRBD1. Sequenced: PBMCs or T cells enriched from blood (not recorded which). CDR3: CATSHRRTGDGYTF. The CDR3 coding sequence is TGTGCCACCAGCCACCGAAGGACAGGGGACGGCTACACCTTC.